The subject of this entry is one T cell receptor beta chain. Its antigen remains undetermined. This may stem from a read error, because a much larger clone lies one nucleotide away. The library was produced with 5' RACE. Sequencing was carried out with an Illumina HiSeq 2500. A second PCR of roughly 6 to 11 cycles was run with a J-beta primer mix and a sample-barcoded 5' primer. A template-switch 5' adaptor carrying 12 random nucleotides introduced a unique molecular identifier onto each TCR beta cDNA molecule. At least 2.5 million CDR3-containing paired-end reads were obtained from each sample. The Mint cDNA synthesis kit, primed by a TRBC-specific oligonucleotide, was used to synthesize first-strand cDNA from all RNA. Following uracil-DNA glycosylase treatment, a first 18-cycle PCR with universal primers M1SS and BC2_uni_R was performed on all cDNA. On the authors' methods: Normalization of each sample was performed by random selection of 1 million high-quality reads, each carrying a distinct molecular identifier. Instead of being binned into consensus sequences, reads with shared molecular identifiers were discarded. MiTCR, set to a Q25 quality threshold and the strictest error-elimination algorithm, was used for CDR3 identification, clonotype clustering and error correction. A nonparametric unseen species model using Euler transformation provided a lower-bound estimate of total TCR beta diversity. Through fastp at Q25 and MiXCR, TCRdb rebuilt clones from the public reads, retaining in-frame beta chains. Rows with a matching CDR3 protein are joined into one entry that keeps the most common DNA and genes. It is TCRdb's table, rather than the study itself, that gives the V and J calls and clone size. The sample table contains some 900,000 distinct CDR3 sequences; only one count was recorded for roughly 50% of them. The ten most abundant clones make up around 15% of the sample.

Systemically healthy Caucasian individuals from Russia, 35 to 40 in total and aged about 6 to 100 years, were included as donors. Approximately 10 milliliters of peripheral blood were collected from each donor into EDTA-treated Vacutainer tubes. PBMCs were isolated by Ficoll-Paque density-gradient centrifugation, with at least 6 million obtained per sample. Trizol reagent was used to extract total RNA from the PBMCs, yielding at least 5 micrograms per sample. For every donor, flow cytometry on a PBMC aliquot measured the percentage of naive CD45RAhigh/CD27high T cells. This sample stems from a study of blood T cells in healthy people across ages (dated by TCRdb to the mid-2010s). Some background on the complete study: Template switching captured roughly one uniquely barcoded TCR beta cDNA molecule per two T cells in model experiments. To avoid experimental bias, donors of different ages were randomly spread across the sequencing lanes. To track age-related changes in TCR beta repertoire diversity, the study relied on deep sequencing normalized with unique cDNA molecular identifiers. The donors were split into four age groups: young (average 16 years), middle-aged (39), aged (more than 55) and long-lived (approximately 80). The study analyzed two additional independent replicas of 1 million unique cDNA reads from the same blood draw for two donors, one aged 18 to 29 and one aged 80 or older.

V drops 5 bases and J drops 7 bases, leaving 14 bases in between. The germline V gene gives CDR1 as KGHDR and CDR2 as SFDVKD. The CDR3 contains 13 residues, cysteine and phenylalanine counted. The read is trimmed to its CDR3 DNA, 39 bases read in frame from base 1. Overall results and qualifications from the work: Observed TCR beta diversity correlated strongly with the percentage of naive T cells measured by flow cytometry. Compared with the aged group, the long-lived group had more naive CD4+ T cells, fewer expanded clones and increased TCR diversity, suggesting age selection. Observed TCR beta diversity per million T cells fell roughly linearly with age, and a significant reduction was already apparent by age around 39. Estimates of total diversity based on one million sequenced T cells were considered lower bounds and underestimates. The CMV infection status of donors was not known, potentially confounding age-related changes in expanded clonotypes. Conclusive comparison of naive and antigen-experienced compartments was prevented by the profiling of bulk unsorted PBMCs.

Sequenced material: blood. The TCR sequence derives from a man aged 25 to 40 in good health. The sequence joins TRBV24-1 to TRBJ2-7; the D gene cannot be named for sure. The CDR3 protein is CATSALTNNEQYF. The DNA sequence is TGTGCCACCAGTGCACTCACGAACAATGAGCAGTACTTC.